The clone carrying this T cell receptor (beta chain) was recorded many times. The sample belongs to a study of neurological immune-mediated disorders. This sample's time point: longitudinal time-point 3. Using its own MiXCR run on the 5' RACE reads, TCRdb lists one record per CDR3 protein. This table has around 100,000 distinct CDR3 sequences, 10% to 12% appearing once. Deletions cut 4 bases from V and 0 bases from J, with 11 bases between. The CDR3 length is 15 residues. Per the germline V gene, CDR1 is SGHRS and CDR2 is YFSETQ. The chain joins TRBV5-1 to TRBJ2-1; tentatively, D is TRBD1 (7 bases). This sequence was found in a female donor with HTLV-1-associated myelopathy (HAM/TSP). The sequencing sample was made of PBMCs. The CDR3, as DNA: TGCGCCAGCAGCGGAGGGACAGACTCCTACAATGAGCAGTTCTTC. This sequence encodes CASSGGTDSYNEQFF.